Described below is a single TCR beta chain sequence and its context. Antigen unknown. Time point indicated: baseline, week 1 (first vaccination visit). Treatment of the sample: pre-vaccination baseline after standard-of-care therapy. Donors' newly diagnosed IDH1-mutant WHO grade 3 or 4 astrocytomas lacked nuclear ATRX. V shed 6 bases, J shed 6 bases, and the junction held 7 bases outside the gene matches. Per germline, CDR1 LNHDA and CDR2 SQIVND (reference sequence). The CDR3 loop spans 14 amino acids. This record belongs to a study of a mutant IDH1 vaccine in newly diagnosed glioma. Background on the study: Previous treatment comprised radiotherapy, temozolomide, or both, mostly both.

Some clones are missing from TCRdb's copy, which holds only in-frame ones; the method was immunoSEQ multiplex PCR. The table has roughly 41,000 clones, around 90% seen once. Findings and limits, study-wide: There were vaccine-induced immune responses in 90% to 95% of the patients.

This rearrangement joins TRBV19 to TRBJ2-7, with TRBD2 matching over 11 bases. The sequence was obtained from a man younger than 35 with glioma. The sequences come from PBMCs, collected from a glioma patient treated with radiotherapy, temozolomide or both. The CDR3 is CASSDSGRVFEQYF. As DNA, the CDR3 is TGTGCCAGTAGCGATAGCGGGAGGGTATTCGAGCAGTACTTC.